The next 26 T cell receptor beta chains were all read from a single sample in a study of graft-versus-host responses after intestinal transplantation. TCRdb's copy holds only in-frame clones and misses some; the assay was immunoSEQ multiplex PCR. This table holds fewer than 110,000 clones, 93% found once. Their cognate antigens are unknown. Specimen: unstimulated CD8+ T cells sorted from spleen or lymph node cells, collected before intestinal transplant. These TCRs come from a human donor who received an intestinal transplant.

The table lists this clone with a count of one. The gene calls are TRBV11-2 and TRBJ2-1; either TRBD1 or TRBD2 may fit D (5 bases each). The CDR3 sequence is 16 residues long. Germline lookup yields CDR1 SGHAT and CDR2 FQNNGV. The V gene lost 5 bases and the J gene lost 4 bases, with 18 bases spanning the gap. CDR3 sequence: CASSPYDMGVYNEQFF. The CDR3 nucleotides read TGTGCCAGCAGCCCCTACGACATGGGGGTTTACAATGAGCAGTTCTTC. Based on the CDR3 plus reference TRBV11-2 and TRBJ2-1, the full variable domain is EAGVAQSPRYKIIEKRQSVAFWCNPISGHATLYWYQQILGQGPKLLIQFQNNGVVDDSQLPKDRFSAERLKGVDSTLKIQPAKLEDSAVYLCASSPYDMGVYNEQFFGPGTRLTVL.

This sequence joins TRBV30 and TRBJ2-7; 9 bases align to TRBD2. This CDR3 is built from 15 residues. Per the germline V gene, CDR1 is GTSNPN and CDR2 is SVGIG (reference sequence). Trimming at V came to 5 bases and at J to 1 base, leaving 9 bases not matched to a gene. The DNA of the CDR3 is TGTGCCTGGGGGATTCTAGCGGGGCTATCCTACGAGCAGTACTTC. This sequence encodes CAWGILAGLSYEQYF.

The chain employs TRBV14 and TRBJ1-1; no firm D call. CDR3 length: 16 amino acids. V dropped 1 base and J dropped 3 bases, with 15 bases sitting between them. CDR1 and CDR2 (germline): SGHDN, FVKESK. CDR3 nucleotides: TGTGCCAGCAGCCAAGGGGAGTCAACGGGAGACACTGAAGCTTTCTTT. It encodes CASSQGESTGDTEAFF.

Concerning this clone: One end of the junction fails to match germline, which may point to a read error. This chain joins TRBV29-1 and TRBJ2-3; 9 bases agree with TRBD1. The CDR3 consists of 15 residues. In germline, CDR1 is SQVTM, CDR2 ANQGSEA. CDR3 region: CSVEYLGRMGQGKIF. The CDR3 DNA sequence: TGCAGCGTTGAGTATTTGGGCAGGATGGGACAGGGAAAAATTTTT.

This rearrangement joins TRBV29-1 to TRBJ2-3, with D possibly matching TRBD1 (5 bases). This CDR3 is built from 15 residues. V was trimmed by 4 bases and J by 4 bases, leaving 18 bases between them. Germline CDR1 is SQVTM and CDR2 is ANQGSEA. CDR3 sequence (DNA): TGCAGCGTTGGTGGTGGGCGCCCCAGGGCAGATACGCAGTATTTT. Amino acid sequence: CSVGGGRPRADTQYF.

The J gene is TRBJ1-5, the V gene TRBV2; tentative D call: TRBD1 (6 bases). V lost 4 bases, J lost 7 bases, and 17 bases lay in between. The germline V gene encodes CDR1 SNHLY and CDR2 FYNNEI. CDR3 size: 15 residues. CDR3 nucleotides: TGTGCCAGCAGTGGAGAACAGGGTCTTAGCCAGCCCCAGCATTTT. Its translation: CASSGEQGLSQPQHF.

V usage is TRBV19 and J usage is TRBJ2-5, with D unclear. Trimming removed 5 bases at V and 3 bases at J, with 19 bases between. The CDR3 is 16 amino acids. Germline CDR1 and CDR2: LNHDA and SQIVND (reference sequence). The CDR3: CASSVDAPRPKETQYF. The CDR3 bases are TGTGCCAGTAGTGTCGACGCCCCGAGACCTAAAGAGACCCAGTACTTC. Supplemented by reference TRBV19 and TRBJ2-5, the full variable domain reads DGGITQSPKYLFRKEGQNVTLSCEQNLNHDAMYWYRQDPGQGLRLIYYSQIVNDFQKGDIAEGYSVSREKKESFPLTVTSAQKNPTAFYLCASSVDAPRPKETQYFGPGTRLLVL.

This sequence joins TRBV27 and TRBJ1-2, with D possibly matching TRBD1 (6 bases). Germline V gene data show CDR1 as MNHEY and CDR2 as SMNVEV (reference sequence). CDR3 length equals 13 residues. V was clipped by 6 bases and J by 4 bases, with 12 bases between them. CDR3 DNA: TGTGCCAGCAGGCCACAGGGACCCTATGGCTACACCTTC. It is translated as CASRPQGPYGYTF.

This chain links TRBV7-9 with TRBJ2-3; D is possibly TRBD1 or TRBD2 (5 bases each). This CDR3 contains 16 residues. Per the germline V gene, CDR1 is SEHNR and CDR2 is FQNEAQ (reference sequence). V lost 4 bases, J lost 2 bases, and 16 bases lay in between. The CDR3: CASSSAMRGPTDTQYF. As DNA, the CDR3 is TGTGCCAGCAGCTCAGCGATGAGGGGTCCCACAGATACGCAGTATTTT.

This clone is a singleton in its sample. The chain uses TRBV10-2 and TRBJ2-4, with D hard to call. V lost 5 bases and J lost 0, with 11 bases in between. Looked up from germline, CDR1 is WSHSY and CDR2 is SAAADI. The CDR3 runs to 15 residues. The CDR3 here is CASSMTPAAKNIQYF. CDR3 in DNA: TGCGCCAGCAGTATGACCCCCGCAGCCAAAAACATTCAGTACTTC.

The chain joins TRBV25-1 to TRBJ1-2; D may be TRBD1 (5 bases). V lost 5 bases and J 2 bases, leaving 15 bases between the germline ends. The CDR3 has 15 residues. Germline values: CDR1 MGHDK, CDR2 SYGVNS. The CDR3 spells CASSSRAGLNYGYTF. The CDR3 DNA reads TGTGCCAGCAGTTCGAGGGCAGGGCTCAACTATGGCTACACCTTC.

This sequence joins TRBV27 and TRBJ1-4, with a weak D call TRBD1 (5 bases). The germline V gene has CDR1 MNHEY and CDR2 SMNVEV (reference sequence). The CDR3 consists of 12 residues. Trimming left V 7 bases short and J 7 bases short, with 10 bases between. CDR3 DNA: TGTGCCAGCAAAGGGGTTGGTGAAAAACTGTTTTTT. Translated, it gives CASKGVGEKLFF.

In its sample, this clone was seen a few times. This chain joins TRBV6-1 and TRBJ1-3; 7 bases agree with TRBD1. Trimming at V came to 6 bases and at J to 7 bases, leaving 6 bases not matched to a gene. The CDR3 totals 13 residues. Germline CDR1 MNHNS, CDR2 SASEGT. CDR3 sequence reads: CASRDRRGNTIYF. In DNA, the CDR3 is TGTGCCAGCAGGGACAGGAGAGGGAACACCATATATTTT.

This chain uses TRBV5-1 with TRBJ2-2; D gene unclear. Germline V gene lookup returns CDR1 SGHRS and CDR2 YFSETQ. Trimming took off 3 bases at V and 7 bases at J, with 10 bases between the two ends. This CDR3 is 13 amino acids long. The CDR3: CASSSGPNGELFF. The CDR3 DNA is TGCGCCAGCAGCTCTGGACCTAACGGGGAGCTGTTTTTT.

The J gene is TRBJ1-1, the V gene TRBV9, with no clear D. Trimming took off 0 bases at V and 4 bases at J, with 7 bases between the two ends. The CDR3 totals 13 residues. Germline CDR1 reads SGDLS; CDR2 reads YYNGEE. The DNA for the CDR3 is TGTGCCAGCAGCGTAGCGTCTGGCACTGAAGCTTTCTTT. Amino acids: CASSVASGTEAFF.

The CDR3 region is CASSLDRDRGYEQYF. The CDR3 DNA follows: TGTGCCAGCAGCTTAGACCGGGACAGGGGCTACGAGCAGTACTTC. The V gene is TRBV7-9, the J gene TRBJ2-7, with 10 bases that match TRBD1. With 1 base clipped from V and 3 bases from J, the junction kept 3 bases outside the gene matches. There are 15 residues in the CDR3. CDR1 and CDR2 from the germline V gene are SEHNR and FQNEAQ (reference sequence). Full variable domain (remainder filled in from reference TRBV7-9 and TRBJ2-7): DTGVSQNPRHKITKRGQNVTFRCDPISEHNRLYWYRQTLGQGPEFLTYFQNEAQLEKSRLLSDRFSAERPKGSFSTLEIQRTEQGDSAMYLCASSLDRDRGYEQYFGPGTRLTVT.

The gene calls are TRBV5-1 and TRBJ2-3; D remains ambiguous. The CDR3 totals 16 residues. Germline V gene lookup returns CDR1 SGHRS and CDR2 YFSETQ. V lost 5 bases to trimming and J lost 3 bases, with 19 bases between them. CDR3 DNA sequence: TGCGCCAGCAGTCTCCTAGGCCGCGAATTAACAGATACGCAGTATTTT. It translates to CASSLLGRELTDTQYF. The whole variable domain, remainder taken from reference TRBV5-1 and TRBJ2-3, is KAGVTQTPRYLIKTRGQQVTLSCSPISGHRSVSWYQQTPGQGLQFLFEYFSETQRNKGNFPGRFSGRQFSNSRSEMNVSTLELGDSALYLCASSLLGRELTDTQYFGPGTRLTVL.

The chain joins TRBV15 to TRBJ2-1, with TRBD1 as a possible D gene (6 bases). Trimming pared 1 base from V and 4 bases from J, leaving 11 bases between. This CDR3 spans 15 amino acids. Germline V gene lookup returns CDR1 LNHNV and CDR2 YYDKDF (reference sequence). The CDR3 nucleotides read TGTGCCACCAGCAGAGCCGGACAGAGATACAATGAGCAGTTCTTC. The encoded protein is CATSRAGQRYNEQFF.

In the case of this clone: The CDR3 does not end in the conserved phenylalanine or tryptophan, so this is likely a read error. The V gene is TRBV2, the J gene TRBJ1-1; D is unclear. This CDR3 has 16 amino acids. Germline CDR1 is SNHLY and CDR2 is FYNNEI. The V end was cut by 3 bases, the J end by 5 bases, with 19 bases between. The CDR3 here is CASSESRGLRSTEAFL. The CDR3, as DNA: TGTGCCAGCAGTGAGTCTCGTGGGTTGCGGAGTACTGAAGCTTTCCTT.

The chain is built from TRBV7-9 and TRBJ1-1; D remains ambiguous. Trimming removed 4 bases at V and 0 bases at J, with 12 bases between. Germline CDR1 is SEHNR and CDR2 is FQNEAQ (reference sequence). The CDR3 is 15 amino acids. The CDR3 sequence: CASSSYTLMNTEAFF. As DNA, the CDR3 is TGTGCCAGCAGCTCATACACGCTCATGAACACTGAAGCTTTCTTT.

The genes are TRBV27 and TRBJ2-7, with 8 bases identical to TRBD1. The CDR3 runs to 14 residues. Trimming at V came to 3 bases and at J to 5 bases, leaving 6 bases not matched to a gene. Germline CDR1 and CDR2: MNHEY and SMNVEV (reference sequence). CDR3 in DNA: TGTGCCAGCAGTTTTGGTCAGGGGGCAAACGAGCAGTACTTC. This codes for CASSFGQGANEQYF.

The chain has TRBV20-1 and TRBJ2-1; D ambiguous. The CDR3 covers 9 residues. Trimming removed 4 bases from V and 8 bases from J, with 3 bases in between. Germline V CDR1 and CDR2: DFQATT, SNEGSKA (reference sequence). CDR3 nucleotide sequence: TGCAGTGCTAATGATGAGCAGTTCTTC. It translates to CSANDEQFF.

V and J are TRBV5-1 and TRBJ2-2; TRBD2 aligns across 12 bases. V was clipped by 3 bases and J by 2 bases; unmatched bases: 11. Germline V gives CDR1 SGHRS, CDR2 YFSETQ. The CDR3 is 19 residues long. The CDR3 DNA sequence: TGCGCCAGCAGCTCAAACCTACTAGCGGGGGGAATCAACACCGGGGAGCTGTTTTTT. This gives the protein CASSSNLLAGGINTGELFF.

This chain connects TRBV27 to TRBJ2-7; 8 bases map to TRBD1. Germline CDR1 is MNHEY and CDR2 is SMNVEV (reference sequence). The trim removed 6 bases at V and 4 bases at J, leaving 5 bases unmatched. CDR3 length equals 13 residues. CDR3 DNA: TGTGCCAGCAGCGCCGGGACAGGTTACGAGCAGTACTTC. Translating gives CASSAGTGYEQYF.

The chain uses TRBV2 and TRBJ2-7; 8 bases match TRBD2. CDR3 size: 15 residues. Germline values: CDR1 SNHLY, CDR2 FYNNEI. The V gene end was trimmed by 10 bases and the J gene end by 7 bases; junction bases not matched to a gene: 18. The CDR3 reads CAIGPSGTSASEQYF. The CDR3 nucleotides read TGTGCCATAGGACCGTCCGGGACTAGTGCCTCTGAGCAGTACTTC.

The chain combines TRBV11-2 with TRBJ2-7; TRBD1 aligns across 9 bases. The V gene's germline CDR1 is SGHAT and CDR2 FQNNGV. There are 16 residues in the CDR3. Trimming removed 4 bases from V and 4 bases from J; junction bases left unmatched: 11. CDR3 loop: CASSSGGTGSQYEQYF. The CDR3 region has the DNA TGTGCCAGCAGCTCTGGTGGGACAGGGTCCCAATACGAGCAGTACTTC. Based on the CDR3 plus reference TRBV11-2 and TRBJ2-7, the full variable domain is EAGVAQSPRYKIIEKRQSVAFWCNPISGHATLYWYQQILGQGPKLLIQFQNNGVVDDSQLPKDRFSAERLKGVDSTLKIQPAKLEDSAVYLCASSSGGTGSQYEQYFGPGTRLTVT.